These 30 T cell receptor beta chains share one sample of origin, sequenced in a study of spatial heterogeneity in lung cancer. Time point in this sample: sample taken at primary tumor resection. Points from the study as a whole: For expanded intratumoral alpha and beta TCRs, counts tracked tumor mutation counts.

TCRdb reprocessed the 5' RACE reads via MiXCR and lists one record per CDR3 protein. This table has 450 to 500 distinct CDR3 sequences, 15% to 19% appearing once. Their cognate antigens are unknown. The material sequenced was lung tumor tissue, taken at surgery. These receptors were obtained from a female donor with early-stage non-small cell lung cancer.

This clonotype is categorized as large. The V gene is TRBV5-1, the J gene TRBJ2-7; TRBD1 might be the D (6 bases). V was pared by 0 bases and J by 3 bases, with 10 bases between. The germline V gene encodes CDR1 SGHRS and CDR2 YFSETQ. The CDR3 runs 14 residues. DNA for the CDR3: TGCGCCAGCAGCTTGGGGCAGGGGAACTACGAGCAGTACTTC. It codes for CASSLGQGNYEQYF.

The chain has TRBV6-6 and TRBJ1-4; TRBD1 matches 8 bases. Germline V gene sequence: CDR1 MNHNY, CDR2 SVGAGI (reference sequence). There are 14 residues in the CDR3. V was pared by 5 bases and J by 8 bases, with 7 bases of the junction left unmatched. DNA of the CDR3: TGTGCCAGCAGTGACAGGGGAGGAGGCGAAAAACTGTTTTTT. This encodes CASSDRGGGEKLFF.

This clonotype has just a few counts. The chain is built from TRBV29-1 and TRBJ2-3; D may correspond to TRBD1 or TRBD2 (6 bases each). CDR1 is SQVTM and CDR2 is ANQGSEA in the germline V gene. The germline V and J ends were trimmed by 5 bases and 4 bases, with 19 bases remaining between them. The CDR3 length is 15 residues. The DNA of the CDR3 is TGCAGCGTTACCTGGTGGGCAGGGGAGGCAGATACGCAGTATTTT. It encodes CSVTWWAGEADTQYF.

This clonotype is labeled as hyperexpanded. The chain has TRBV11-2 and TRBJ2-1; 12 nucleotides align to TRBD1. CDR1 is SGHAT and CDR2 is FQNNGV in the germline V gene. The ends lost 0 bases at V and 8 bases at J; junction bases unmatched: 5. The CDR3 runs to 16 residues. The CDR3, as DNA: TGTGCCAGCAGCTTAGATCTGGGACAGGGGGCGCATGAGCAGTTCTTC. As protein: CASSLDLGQGAHEQFF.

In its sample, this clonotype was seen a few times. The chain links TRBV5-1 to TRBJ2-2, with D possibly being TRBD1 (6 bases). Germline CDR1 SGHRS, CDR2 YFSETQ. V was cut by 4 bases and J by 2 bases, with 15 bases left in between. The CDR3 contains 16 residues. CDR3 sequence reads: CASSQGHRTNTGELFF. In nucleotides, the CDR3 is TGCGCCAGCAGCCAGGGACACAGGACTAACACCGGGGAGCTGTTTTTT.

This clonotype was counted between two and nine times. The V gene is TRBV18, the J gene TRBJ2-7, with D maybe TRBD1 (5 bases). The CDR3 length is 15 residues. Trimming removed 0 bases from V and 2 bases from J, with 11 bases in between. Germline V gene data show CDR1 as KGHSH and CDR2 as LQKENI. The CDR3 DNA sequence: TGTGCCAGCTCACCACCGAACAGGTTCCCCTACGAGCAGTACTTC. Its protein product is CASSPPNRFPYEQYF.

This clonotype is labeled as large. This CDR3 is CASSQSGQLSTDTQYF. Written as DNA, the CDR3 is TGCGCCAGCAGTCAATCGGGGCAGCTCAGCACAGATACGCAGTATTTT. This rearrangement joins TRBV23-1 to TRBJ2-3, with D possibly matching TRBD1 (5 bases). TRBV23-1 is given ORF status, its function remaining uncertain. There are 16 residues in the CDR3. V lost 0 bases, J lost 0 bases, and 10 bases lay in between.

This clonotype is large. This chain connects TRBV6-2 or TRBV6-3 to TRBJ1-1; the match to TRBD1 covers 7 bases. This CDR3 spans 16 amino acids. J was trimmed by 0 bases and V by 2 bases; bases with no gene match: 6. The V gene's germline CDR1 is MNHEY and CDR2 SVGEGT. This CDR3 is CASSYVGGQLNTEAFF. The CDR3, as DNA: TGTGCCAGCAGTTACGTCGGGGGACAGCTGAACACTGAAGCTTTCTTT.

By sample share, this clonotype is large. The rearrangement links TRBV9 to TRBJ2-7; D unclear. From germline, CDR1 is SGDLS and CDR2 YYNGEE. CDR3 length equals 16 residues. The ends were cut back, 4 bases at V and 0 bases at J, with 17 bases in the middle. The CDR3 region has the DNA TGTGCCAGCAGCCCCCGTGGGCCGACAATCTCCTACGAGCAGTACTTC. Encoded protein: CASSPRGPTISYEQYF.

By sample fraction, this clonotype is medium-sized. The genes are TRBV12-3 or TRBV12-4 and TRBJ2-7; D unresolved. CDR3 length: 13 residues. V was cut by 1 base and J by 7 bases, with 11 bases left in between. In DNA, the CDR3 is TGTGCCAGCAGTTTAGTGGTCGGACGAGAGCAGTACTTC. Its protein product is CASSLVVGREQYF.

This chain uses TRBV2 with TRBJ2-1; TRBD2 agrees at 10 bases. V lost 2 bases to trimming and J lost 6 bases; unmatched junction nucleotides: 4. The CDR3 spans 15 residues. Per the germline V gene, CDR1 is SNHLY and CDR2 is FYNNEI. CDR3 bases: TGTGCCAGCAGTGAACAGCGGGAGGGCCGCAATGAGCAGTTCTTC. Translating gives CASSEQREGRNEQFF.

In this sample, this clonotype is large (0.1 to 1%). The rearrangement uses TRBV12-5 and TRBJ2-2; no clear D. Germline CDR1 and CDR2: LGHNT and FRNRAP. V was clipped by 2 bases and J by 5 bases, with 0 bases between them. The CDR3 has 11 residues. CDR3 in DNA: TGTGCTAGTGGTTTGACCGGGGAGCTGTTTTTT. Amino acid sequence: CASGLTGELFF.

This clonotype is termed medium-sized. The V gene is TRBV27, the J gene TRBJ2-6, with a weak D call TRBD1 (5 bases). CDR1 is MNHEY and CDR2 is SMNVEV in the germline V gene (reference sequence). Trimming shortened V by 3 bases and J by 8 bases, and 14 bases separated the two germline ends. The CDR3 spans 15 residues. The CDR3 sequence is CASSFISGSTNVLTF. The CDR3 coding sequence is TGTGCCAGCAGTTTTATTTCAGGGTCTACCAACGTCCTGACTTTC.

The rearrangement uses TRBV9 and TRBJ2-1; 10 bases fit TRBD1. In germline, CDR1 is SGDLS, CDR2 YYNGEE. The CDR3 has 15 amino acids. The V and J ends lost 3 bases and 9 bases, in that order; junction bases with no gene match: 9. CDR3 residues: CASSAGQGTGVEQFF. As DNA, the CDR3 is TGTGCCAGCAGCGCGGGACAGGGGACAGGTGTTGAGCAGTTCTTC.

This clonotype turned up a few times. The chain uses TRBV12-3 or TRBV12-4 and TRBJ2-7; D gene uncertain. V was clipped by 6 bases and J by 2 bases, with 8 bases between them. The CDR3 has 12 amino acids. CDR3 protein: CASSAGTYEQYF. For the CDR3, the DNA is TGTGCCAGCAGCGCAGGAACCTACGAGCAGTACTTC.

This clonotype was seen just once. The chain couples TRBV6-4 to TRBJ1-1; D gene uncertain. This CDR3 is 14 amino acids long. Germline V gives CDR1 MRHNA, CDR2 SNTAGT. Trimming took off 2 bases at V and 3 bases at J, with 10 bases between the two ends. The CDR3 DNA sequence: TGTGCCAGCAGTGACCACGGGATGGACACTGAAGCTTTCTTT. This translates into CASSDHGMDTEAFF.

This clonotype rates as large (0.1 to 1%). The chain uses TRBV6-5 and TRBJ1-5; TRBD1 matches at 7 bases. V dropped 5 bases and J dropped 2; count of bases not matched to a gene: 3. The CDR3 runs to 14 residues. The germline gives CDR1 MNHEY, CDR2 SVGAGI. The chain's CDR3 is CASSVGTGNQPQHF. The CDR3, as DNA: TGTGCCAGCAGTGTCGGGACAGGCAATCAGCCCCAGCATTTT.

By share, this clonotype counts as large (0.1 to 1%). V and J are TRBV11-3 and TRBJ2-1; 8 bases match TRBD1. This CDR3 has 16 amino acids. Per germline, CDR1 SGHNT and CDR2 YENEEA. Trimming took 5 bases from V and 6 from J; bases not matched to a gene: 12. The CDR3 spells CASSPGDRSTVNEQFF. CDR3 DNA: TGTGCCAGCAGCCCTGGGGACAGGTCTACGGTCAATGAGCAGTTCTTC.

This chain connects TRBV3-1 to TRBJ2-5; 9 bases match TRBD1. The V gene end was trimmed by 3 bases and the J gene end by 2 bases; junction bases not matched to a gene: 1. The CDR3 runs 14 residues. In germline, CDR1 is LGHDT, CDR2 YNNKEL (reference sequence). DNA for the CDR3: TGTGCCAGCAGCCACGGGACAGGGCAAGAGACCCAGTACTTC. Translated, it gives CASSHGTGQETQYF.

The V and J genes are TRBV5-5 and TRBJ1-1; no clear D gene. The CDR3 runs to 13 residues. The ends were cut back, 5 bases at V and 0 bases at J, with 8 bases in the middle. CDR1 is SGHKS and CDR2 is YYEKEE in the germline V gene (reference sequence). The DNA of the CDR3 is TGTGCCAGCAGGCGTGATCTGAACACTGAAGCTTTCTTT. Translated: CASRRDLNTEAFF.

By share, this clonotype ranks as medium-sized. V gene TRBV7-9 combines with J gene TRBJ1-2; 7 bases agree with TRBD1. V lost 5 bases and J lost 3; bases outside the gene matches: 3. The V gene's germline CDR1 is SEHNR and CDR2 FQNEAQ (reference sequence). This CDR3 spans 13 amino acids. The CDR3 DNA reads TGTGCCAGCAGCATCGGGACAGACTATGGCTACACCTTC. Its translation is CASSIGTDYGYTF.

This clonotype is labeled as large (0.1 to 1%). This chain joins TRBV19 and TRBJ2-2; maybe TRBD2 (5 bases). The CDR3 sequence is 16 residues long. Deletions cut 6 bases from V and 1 base from J, with 15 bases between. In germline, CDR1 is LNHDA, CDR2 SQIVND (reference sequence). The CDR3: CASRAPHGLNTGELFF. CDR3 sequence (DNA): TGTGCCAGTAGAGCCCCCCATGGACTGAACACCGGGGAGCTGTTTTTT.

This clonotype is large in the sample. V is TRBV23-1 and J is TRBJ2-7, with TRBD1 matching 9 bases. TRBV23-1 is an ORF for which the function is uncertain. V lost 2 bases, J lost 5 bases, and 13 bases stayed unmatched. The CDR3 loop spans 17 amino acids. The CDR3 reads CASSQATAGDRAHEQYF. CDR3 in DNA: TGCGCCAGCAGTCAAGCTACCGCCGGGGACAGGGCCCACGAGCAGTACTTC.

The gene calls are TRBV28 and TRBJ2-1, with 8 bases matching TRBD2. The CDR3 is 12 amino acids. CDR1 is MDHEN, CDR2 SYDVKM, per germline. V trimming: 4 bases; J trimming: 9 bases; junction bases outside the gene matches: 2. The CDR3, as DNA: TGTGCCAGCAGTTGGGCGGGGGGTGAGCAGTTCTTC. As protein: CASSWAGGEQFF. The variable domain in full, completed from reference TRBV28 and TRBJ2-1, reads DVKVTQSSRYLVKRTGEKVFLECVQDMDHENMFWYRQDPGLGLRLIYFSYDVKMKEKGDIPEGYSVSREKKERFSLILESASTNQTSMYLCASSWAGGEQFFGPGTRLTVL.

By share of the sample, this clonotype is large. J is TRBJ2-3 and V is TRBV30; 7 positions match TRBD1. The CDR3 is made up of 15 amino acids. Germline V lookup: CDR1 GTSNPN, CDR2 SVGIG (reference sequence). With V trimmed by 5 bases and J by 0 bases, 8 bases remained unmatched. CDR3 sequence (DNA): TGTGCCTGGGCCCGGGACAGCATCAGCACAGATACGCAGTATTTT. Translation gives CAWARDSISTDTQYF.

By frequency in the sample, this clonotype is large. J is TRBJ1-2 and V is TRBV5-4; D might be TRBD1 (5 bases). V lost 6 bases and J lost 5, with 17 bases in between. The CDR3 has 14 amino acids. Germline CDR1 and CDR2: SGHNT and YYREEE (reference sequence). DNA for the CDR3: TGTGCCAGCACCGGAACAGGCCCTCTTTATGGCTACACCTTC. It translates to CASTGTGPLYGYTF.

Sample share makes this clonotype medium-sized. The CDR3 spells CATSDLSGAHNEQFF. The CDR3 nucleotides read TGTGCCACCAGTGACCTTAGCGGGGCCCACAATGAGCAGTTCTTC. The gene calls are TRBV15 and TRBJ2-1, with TRBD2 identical over 8 bases. Per the germline V gene, CDR1 is LNHNV and CDR2 is YYDKDF (reference sequence). After removal of 6 bases from V and 5 bases from J, the junction contained 9 bases not matched to a gene. This CDR3 contains 15 residues.

This clonotype is deemed large. The chain recombines TRBV27 with TRBJ2-5; weak D call: TRBD1 (5 bases). Trimming took 0 bases from V and 4 from J, leaving 12 bases between them. This CDR3 has 15 residues. CDR1 and CDR2 (germline): MNHEY, SMNVEV (reference sequence). The CDR3 reads CASSLSGLIGETQYF. For the CDR3, the DNA is TGTGCCAGCAGTTTATCGGGGCTCATAGGAGAGACCCAGTACTTC.

By share, this clonotype counts as large. The chain combines TRBV7-2 with TRBJ2-2; tentative D call: TRBD2 (6 bases). The germline CDR1 and CDR2 sequences are SGHTA and FQGNSA. The CDR3 is 14 amino acids. The ends were cut back, 5 bases at V and 7 bases at J, with 14 bases in the middle. This CDR3 reads CASSPLALGGELFF. The CDR3 DNA follows: TGTGCCAGCAGCCCGCTAGCGTTGGGCGGGGAGCTGTTTTTT.

This clonotype qualifies as medium-sized. The chain recombines TRBV6-2 or TRBV6-3 with TRBJ2-7, with 8 positions matching TRBD2. Germline assignment: CDR1 MNHEY and CDR2 SVGEGT. This CDR3 contains 14 residues. V lost 7 bases to trimming and J lost 2 bases; unmatched junction nucleotides: 7. CDR3 in amino acids: CASTPGLGTYEQYF. CDR3 nucleotide sequence: TGTGCCAGCACTCCGGGACTAGGAACCTACGAGCAGTACTTC.